One sample yielded the 15 T cell receptor beta chains listed below, sequenced in a study of blood T cell repertoires in COVID-19. Sequencing was performed with immunoSEQ multiplex PCR; in TCRdb, only in-frame clones are kept and a portion is missing. Counted here are about 180,000 clones, 86% occurring once; the ten biggest clones make up approximately 7%. The specimen was peripheral blood. The source of these receptors is a man in his forties or fifties with active or convalescent COVID-19.

The J gene is TRBJ1-5, the V gene TRBV5-1; D is unclear. CDR1 and CDR2 from the germline V gene are SGHRS and YFSETQ. Trimming shortened V by 3 bases and J by 9 bases, and 13 bases separated the two germline ends. The CDR3 spans 13 residues. CDR3 region: CASSSEGGRPQHF. The CDR3 DNA sequence: TGCGCCAGCAGCTCAGAGGGTGGGCGGCCCCAGCATTTT.

This chain uses TRBV5-4 with TRBJ2-3; 10 bases map to TRBD2. Germline CDR1 reads SGHNT; CDR2 reads YYREEE (reference sequence). The V gene end was trimmed by 3 bases and the J gene end by 4 bases; junction bases not matched to a gene: 8. The CDR3 runs 16 residues. The CDR3 nucleotides are TGTGCCAGCAGCTCGGAGCGGGGGGGCTGGGCAGATACGCAGTATTTT. This translates into CASSSERGGWADTQYF.

The chain carries TRBV9 and TRBJ2-7; TRBD1 matches at 10 bases. J gave up 1 base and V 3 bases, and 7 bases lay outside the gene matches. Germline loops: CDR1 SGDLS, CDR2 YYNGEE. This CDR3 has 16 amino acids. CDR3 amino acids: CASSERQGAGSYEQYF. CDR3 bases: TGTGCCAGCAGCGAACGACAGGGGGCGGGGTCCTACGAGCAGTACTTC.

The chain combines TRBV12-3 or TRBV12-4 with TRBJ1-2, with 7 bases lining up with TRBD1. V shed 6 bases, J shed 4 bases, and the junction held 5 bases outside the gene matches. The length of the CDR3 is 13 residues. The CDR3 reads CASSLTGTYGYTF. The CDR3 DNA sequence: TGTGCCAGCAGCCTGACAGGGACCTATGGCTACACCTTC.

This chain connects TRBV19 to TRBJ1-4; no firm D call. There are 15 residues in the CDR3. V was cut by 1 base and J by 7 bases, with 13 bases left in between. The germline CDR1 and CDR2 sequences are LNHDA and SQIVND (reference sequence). The CDR3 bases are TGTGCCAGTAGTATAGGCGCGGGGAAGAGTGAAAAACTGTTTTTT. Translated, it gives CASSIGAGKSEKLFF.

The V gene is TRBV21-1, the J gene TRBJ1-6; TRBD1 is the table's D call, not checked against the DNA. TRBV21-1 is designated a pseudogene. CDR3 length equals 14 residues. The CDR3, as DNA: TGTGCCAGCAGCAAAGAACAGGGAGATTCACCCCTCCACTTT. As protein: CASSKEQGDSPLHF.

This clone was seen a single time. V gene TRBV5-5 combines with J gene TRBJ1-2; D not certain. This CDR3 is 13 amino acids long. The V and J ends lost 0 bases and 4 bases respectively, with 7 bases between them. Germline values: CDR1 SGHKS, CDR2 YYEKEE (reference sequence). As DNA, the CDR3 is TGTGCCAGCAGCTTGGGACACCTCTATGGCTACACCTTC. Protein product: CASSLGHLYGYTF.

The CDR3 DNA sequence: TGTGCCAGCAGTGAGGCGGGTCTGTACGGCAATCAGCCCCAGCATTTT. It encodes CASSEAGLYGNQPQHF. The rearrangement uses TRBV27 and TRBJ1-5; D ambiguous. Germline V gene sequence: CDR1 MNHEY, CDR2 SMNVEV (reference sequence). CDR3 length: 16 residues. Trimming removed 5 bases at V and 2 bases at J, with 16 bases between.

V is TRBV27 and J is TRBJ1-2; TRBD1 is a possible D gene (5 bases). The CDR3 consists of 14 residues. V lost 0 bases, J lost 6 bases, and 11 bases lay in between. Per germline, CDR1 MNHEY and CDR2 SMNVEV (reference sequence). This CDR3 is CASSLSGGAHGYTF. The CDR3 DNA sequence: TGTGCCAGCAGTTTATCAGGAGGGGCTCATGGCTACACCTTC.

The chain combines TRBV7-9 with TRBJ1-2, with TRBD1 identical over 7 bases. The CDR3 sequence is 15 residues long. The V and J ends lost 5 bases and 4 bases, in that order; junction bases with no gene match: 10. Germline V lookup: CDR1 SEHNR, CDR2 FQNEAQ (reference sequence). CDR3 DNA sequence: TGTGCCAGCAGCCAGGGGGGCCCCGATCCCTATGGCTACACCTTC. Its translation: CASSQGGPDPYGYTF.

The rearrangement joins TRBV9 to TRBJ2-7, with D possibly matching TRBD2 (6 bases). The germline CDR1 and CDR2 sequences are SGDLS and YYNGEE. The CDR3 loop spans 15 amino acids. Trimming left V 0 bases short and J 2 bases short, with 12 bases between. The CDR3 protein is CASSVDGTPTYEQYF. DNA for the CDR3: TGTGCCAGCAGCGTAGATGGGACTCCAACCTACGAGCAGTACTTC.

The V gene is TRBV19, the J gene TRBJ2-7; D might be TRBD1 (6 bases). From germline, CDR1 is LNHDA and CDR2 SQIVND (reference sequence). Trimming shortened V by 4 bases and J by 2 bases, and 15 bases separated the two germline ends. The CDR3 consists of 15 residues. The CDR3: CASSNPGTYPYEQYF. The CDR3 nucleotides are TGTGCCAGTAGTAACCCCGGGACATACCCCTACGAGCAGTACTTC.

The chain uses TRBV11-3 and TRBJ2-3; TRBD1 might be the D (5 bases). This CDR3 has 14 residues. The V gene's germline CDR1 is SGHNT and CDR2 YENEEA. The V end lost 0 bases, the J end lost 5 bases, and 9 bases lay between the germline ends. The chain's CDR3 is CASSLDQGQDTQYF. The CDR3 DNA sequence: TGTGCCAGCAGCTTAGACCAGGGTCAAGATACGCAGTATTTT.

The V and J genes are TRBV25-1 and TRBJ1-2; TRBD1 aligns across 8 bases. Germline lookup yields CDR1 MGHDK and CDR2 SYGVNS. V lost 2 bases, J lost 7 bases, and 3 bases stayed unmatched. The CDR3 extends over 13 amino acids. The CDR3 region has the DNA TGTGCCAGCAGTGAAAACAGGGGGGTTGGCTACACCTTC. Encoded protein: CASSENRGVGYTF.

The chain links TRBV27 to TRBJ2-7; 9 positions agree with TRBD1. V lost 5 bases and J lost 2; bases outside the gene matches: 7. The V gene's germline CDR1 is MNHEY and CDR2 SMNVEV (reference sequence). The CDR3 is 15 amino acids. This CDR3 reads CASSVQQGAPYEQYF. The DNA of the CDR3 is TGTGCCAGCAGTGTACAACAGGGGGCTCCCTACGAGCAGTACTTC.